One TCR beta chain is described in this entry. There are 15 residues in the CDR3. Germline V gene lookup returns CDR1 MNHEY and CDR2 SMNVEV (reference sequence). J lost 3 bases, V lost 8 bases, and 9 bases had no gene match. This entry comes from a study of blood T cell repertoires in COVID-19. Study summary: There were acute and convalescent COVID-19 samples, and they came from the United States, Italy and Spain. Sample material is recorded as cDNA or gDNA derived from T cells, B-cell-depleted T cells, or PBMCs.

Per the original methods: The assay estimated nucleated cells by amplifying reference gene primers. Here immunoSEQ multiplex PCR was the method, and the copy in TCRdb shows in-frame clones only, minus some. V, J and clone size reflect that table, while D and trimming were determined from the DNA. The top ten clones hold 9% to 15% of a sample with under 300,000 clones, roughly 82% of them seen once. The sequence came from a man older than 75 with acute or convalescent COVID-19. The rearrangement uses TRBV27 and TRBJ2-7; 11 nucleotides align to TRBD1. Sample: peripheral blood. The CDR3 bases are TGTGCCAGCTACTCCTTAGGGACAGGGGGCTACGAGCAGTACTTC. It is translated as CASYSLGTGGYEQYF.